The 13 T cell receptor beta chains below come from one sample, sequenced in a study of T cell repertoires in breast cancer. Primers covering all TCR V genes were used in emulsion RT-PCR on CD8+ T cells. A second nested PCR with blocking oligonucleotides suppressed unpaired genes. Via MiXCR, TCRdb re-called the emulsion pairing reads, giving one row per CDR3 protein. The sample carries tens of thousands of distinct CDR3 sequences, under 50% recorded once. The source material was CD8+ T cells. These receptors were taken from a pool of human donors with breast cancer or a healthy control (not recorded which).

This clonotype was found many times. The chain is built from TRBV6-1 and TRBJ2-7; a weak D match, TRBD1 (5 bases). Germline CDR1 and CDR2: MNHNS and SASEGT. V was pared by 5 bases and J by 1 base, with 12 bases between. The CDR3 contains 14 residues. CDR3 nucleotide sequence: TGTGCCAGCAGTCGGTCGCAGGGTTCCTACGAGCAGTACTTC. Translated: CASSRSQGSYEQYF.

The J gene is TRBJ2-5, the V gene TRBV13; D might be TRBD2 (5 bases). Germline V lookup: CDR1 PRHDT, CDR2 FYEKMQ (reference sequence). V lost 2 bases and J lost 0, with 10 bases in between. CDR3 size: 15 residues. CDR3 in amino acids: CASSLRGFDQETQYF. In DNA form, the CDR3 reads TGTGCCAGCAGCTTACGGGGTTTTGACCAAGAGACCCAGTACTTC.

Regarding this clonotype: A much larger clone sits a single nucleotide away, making a read error possible. The V gene is TRBV2, the J gene TRBJ2-1, with D possibly matching TRBD1 (6 bases). CDR1 and CDR2 from the germline V gene are SNHLY and FYNNEI. The CDR3 spans 13 residues. DNA for the CDR3: TGTGCCAGCAGTCCCTACAGGGACAATAAGCAGTTCTTC. Its protein product is CASSPYRDNKQFF.

V usage is TRBV9 and J usage is TRBJ2-1; D not certain. Trimming left V 6 bases short and J 12 bases short, with 13 bases between. CDR3 length: 11 amino acids. Germline assignment: CDR1 SGDLS and CDR2 YYNGEE. The CDR3 reads CASIPPYGQFF. The CDR3 DNA follows: TGTGCCAGCATCCCCCCATATGGGCAGTTCTTC.

This clonotype was counted a few times. The rearrangement joins TRBV10-1 to TRBJ2-1; no firm D call. This CDR3 is built from 11 residues. Germline CDR1 WNHNN, CDR2 SYGVQD (reference sequence). Deletions cut 6 bases from V and 3 bases from J, with 3 bases between. The CDR3 nucleotides read TGCGCCAGCAGGGACTACAATGAGCAGTTCTTC. Translating gives CASRDYNEQFF.

In nucleotides, the CDR3 is TGTGCCAGCAGCTTCGGAGGGACAGATACGCAGTATTTT. Translation gives CASSFGGTDTQYF. This sequence joins TRBV7-6 and TRBJ2-3; a possible D gene is TRBD2 (6 bases). The CDR3 contains 13 residues. In germline, CDR1 is SGHVS, CDR2 FNYEAQ. V was trimmed by 3 bases and J by 3 bases, leaving 7 bases between them. The full variable domain, its missing parts supplied by reference TRBV7-6 and TRBJ2-3, is GAGVSQSPRYKVTKRGQDVALRCDPISGHVSLYWYRQALGQGPEFLTYFNYEAQQDKSGLPNDRFSAERPEGSISTLTIQRTEQRDSAMYRCASSFGGTDTQYFGPGTRLTVL.

Concerning this clonotype itself: A much larger clone differs from this one at a single base, so this may be a read error. The gene calls are TRBV28 and TRBJ2-5; no reliable D call. Germline assignment: CDR1 MDHEN and CDR2 SYDVKM. The CDR3 runs 14 residues. V was clipped by 5 bases and J by 4 bases, with 14 bases between them. The DNA of the CDR3 is TGTGCCAGCAGTCCGACATGGTCTTTAGAGACCCAGTACTTC. This sequence encodes CASSPTWSLETQYF.

The chain carries TRBV6-6 and TRBJ2-3, with D possibly being TRBD2 (5 bases). Trimming pared 0 bases from V and 4 bases from J, leaving 8 bases between. CDR1 is MNHNY and CDR2 is SVGAGI in the germline V gene (reference sequence). This CDR3 has 14 residues. Here the CDR3 DNA reads TGTGCCAGCAGTTACTCCGAGGAGGCAGATACGCAGTATTTT. Translating it yields CASSYSEEADTQYF.

V gene TRBV5-4 combines with J gene TRBJ1-4; no clear D gene. This CDR3 is 15 amino acids long. Deletions cut 4 bases from V and 8 bases from J, with 18 bases between. The V gene's germline CDR1 is SGHNT and CDR2 YYREEE (reference sequence). The CDR3 DNA sequence: TGTGCCAGCAGCCGGGGTCGGATTGGTGGAGAAAAACTGTTTTTT. Residues: CASSRGRIGGEKLFF.

This clonotype has just a few counts. This rearrangement joins TRBV29-1 to TRBJ2-5, with TRBD1 as a possible D gene (5 bases). Germline V CDR1 and CDR2: SQVTM, ANQGSEA. This CDR3 is built from 12 residues. CDR3 DNA sequence: TGCAGTGCAAACGACAGCCAAGAGACCCAGTACTTC. This gives the protein CSANDSQETQYF.

V usage is TRBV7-6 and J usage is TRBJ2-1; D tentatively reads TRBD1 or TRBD2 (5 bases each). The CDR3 has 15 amino acids. Between the trimmed V and J ends, which lost 5 bases and 8 bases, there was a span of 19 bases. Germline V gene data show CDR1 as SGHVS and CDR2 as FNYEAQ. The CDR3 is CASSPWGTPNDEQFF. In DNA form, the CDR3 reads TGTGCCAGCAGCCCATGGGGGACCCCCAACGATGAGCAGTTCTTC.

This chain connects TRBV27 to TRBJ2-2; the match to TRBD2 covers 9 bases. V shed 7 bases and J 3 bases; nucleotides not matched to a gene: 9. Germline V lookup: CDR1 MNHEY, CDR2 SMNVEV (reference sequence). The CDR3 has 16 residues. This CDR3 is CASTKAGGIYTGELFF. In nucleotides, the CDR3 is TGTGCCAGCACGAAGGCGGGGGGGATTTACACCGGGGAGCTGTTTTTT.

The chain is built from TRBV11-1 and TRBJ2-7; 9 bases are a match to TRBD1. The CDR3 length is 15 residues. J lost 5 bases, V lost 5 bases, and 10 bases had no gene match. Per germline, CDR1 SGHAT and CDR2 FQDESV (reference sequence). CDR3 sequence reads: CASSKEGQGFDEQYF. CDR3 DNA sequence: TGTGCCAGCAGCAAGGAGGGACAGGGTTTCGACGAGCAGTACTTC.